This TCR beta chain originates from a study of T cell responses to AZD1222 COVID-19 vaccine (dated by TCRdb to 2020 to 2022). Concerning the study at large: TCR sequencing was performed for over 230 trial participants, of whom about 210 were given two doses of AZD1222 and approximately 25 were given two doses of MenACWY control vaccine. Enrollment into the trials was organized by age into subgroups of 18-55, 56-69 and 70-plus years, and those subgroups contained roughly 150, 30 and 60 TCR-sequenced participants, respectively.

Here is what the overall study found, with its caveats: Most participants were white British and females outnumbered males, and the authors suggested that clonal diversity may have been underestimated. Epitopes outside the regions mutated in the B.1.351 and B.1.1.7 variants were reportedly recognized by nearly half of the unique spike-specific TCRs. Conclusions about previously exposed vaccinees were limited because only six AZD1222 recipients were SARS-CoV-2 seropositive at baseline. The whole spike protein was spanned by vaccine-associated CD4 TCRs, and dominant responses were seen in regions 160-218 and 743-854. Because no day 14 peak-response samples were available, repertoires were characterized only after the peak T cell response. Spike-specific TCR breadth and depth rose significantly after two AZD1222 doses compared with day 0 and with MenACWY recipients. The 56-69-year group was small, and its depth increase did not reach significance, likely because of low power.

The V and J ends are trimmed by 5 bases and 3 bases, leaving 19 bases between them. The CDR3, cysteine through phenylalanine, is 16 amino acids long. Of all the DNA, just the CDR3 is kept, 48 bases in frame from base 1. Taken from the germline V gene (reference sequence), the CDR1 and CDR2 loops are MNHEY and SMNVEV. In the paper's terms, the time point label means: baseline before first vaccination. Taken with the paper, the label for treatment or condition translates to: meningococcal conjugate vaccine given as trial control. Vaccinee samples were obtained from the UK trials COV001 and COV002, which included a single-blind randomized controlled phase 2/3 trial of AZD1222 (ChAdOx1 nCoV-19) in healthy adults. For TCRbeta chain sequencing, PBMC samples from trial participants were taken at day 0 and at day 28 after the second dose. In regard to this clone: It lacks a known antigen. One base away there is no much larger clone; base qualities are not given.

The CDR3 regions of human TCRbeta chains were analyzed by immunosequencing. Regarding the original processing steps: Repertoire TCRs were matched against a reference library of SARS-CoV-2-specific TCRs generated with the MIRA antigen-specificity platform. Breadth was defined as the fraction of unique TCRs that were SARS-CoV-2-associated, and depth was defined as the fraction of total T cells that were SARS-CoV-2-associated. Using the MIRA data, each spike-specific TCR was assigned both to the spike region to which the TCR was reactive and to a CD4 or CD8 class. Log10-transformed breadth and depth values were compared by one-way ANOVA with Sidak's multiple comparisons tests. TCRdb retrieved this table from immuneACCESS and kept in-frame rearrangements only. Not all clones are present; in checked studies, unresolved V genes account for under half, and no reason is known for the remainder. Clonal size and the V and J genes are those of that table, whereas D and trimming came from the DNA. This sample lists some 150,000 clones; 85% to 95% were detected once. The top ten clones comprise more than 0.8% of the sample.

The chain is made from TRBV27 and TRBJ1-2, with a weak D call of TRBD1 (5 bases match). The sequenced sample was peripheral blood, obtained on day 0 of MenACWY control vaccination. This TCR was sampled from an adult in good health. The CDR3 has the sequence CASSLYSGDLHYGYTF. The nucleotide sequence reads as follows: TGTGCCAGCAGTCTATACTCCGGGGACTTGCACTATGGCTACACCTTC.